One sample yielded the 7 T cell receptor beta chains listed below, sequenced in a study of post-analysis software for immune sequencing data. General study points: Four to six TRBV segments (TRBV5-6, TRBV5-1 and TRBV20-1 among them) occurred more frequently in patients than in controls.

Included in the TCR beta cDNA libraries were unique molecular identifiers. TCRdb redid the calling of the PCR reads with MiXCR, one entry per CDR3 protein. Seen here are about 810,000 distinct CDR3 sequences, roughly 58% observed once, and the top ten hold around 4.5%. Their recognized antigens are unknown. Sequencing used blood. These receptors all come from a girl aged 5-17 years with multiple sclerosis.

V and J are TRBV2 and TRBJ2-1, with 8 bases identical to TRBD2. The CDR3 runs 14 residues. The J segment lost 5 bases and the V segment lost 2 bases, leaving 2 bases of the junction unmatched. Germline assignment: CDR1 SNHLY and CDR2 FYNNEI. This CDR3 is CASSEKLADNEQFF. DNA for the CDR3: TGTGCCAGCAGTGAAAAACTAGCGGACAATGAGCAGTTCTTC.

This clonotype was picked up a small number of times. The chain is built from TRBV20-1 and TRBJ1-5; TRBD1 aligns across 8 bases. With V trimmed by 3 bases and J by 3 bases, 7 bases remained unmatched. Germline loops: CDR1 DFQATT, CDR2 SNEGSKA (reference sequence). CDR3 length: 15 residues. The CDR3 reads CSASLRTGLNQPQHF. As DNA, the CDR3 is TGCAGTGCTAGTCTAAGGACAGGGCTCAATCAGCCCCAGCATTTT.

Worth noting for this clonotype: The junction does not match germline at one end; this may be a read error. This sequence joins TRBV6-2 or TRBV6-3 and TRBJ2-1; D assignment may be TRBD1 or TRBD2 (7 bases each). Germline values: CDR1 MNHEY, CDR2 SVGEGT. The CDR3 has 15 residues. The CDR3 spells CASSNSAGAGGEQFF. CDR3 in DNA: TGTGCCAGCAGTAACTCGGCGGGAGCAGGGGGTGAGCAGTTCTTC.

This clonotype was seen only a few times. The chain is built from TRBV20-1 and TRBJ2-7; D is possibly TRBD1 or TRBD2 (5 bases each). The CDR3 is 13 residues long. The V gene lost 3 bases and the J gene lost 3 bases, with 12 bases spanning the gap. In germline, CDR1 is DFQATT, CDR2 SNEGSKA (reference sequence). The CDR3 here is CSARTVGDYEQYF. The CDR3 DNA follows: TGCAGTGCTAGGACAGTCGGGGACTACGAGCAGTACTTC.

This clonotype turned up a few times. CDR3 in amino acids: CAISESVFTDTQYF. The DNA for the CDR3 is TGTGCCATCAGTGAGTCAGTGTTCACAGATACGCAGTATTTT. The V gene is TRBV10-3, the J gene TRBJ2-3; unclear D gene. The CDR3 contains 14 residues. Germline CDR1 and CDR2: ENHRY and SYGVKD. Trimming took off 0 bases at V and 2 bases at J, with 6 bases between the two ends.

This clonotype was counted only a few times. The V call is TRBV20-1, the J call TRBJ2-7, with a tentative D call TRBD2 (5 bases). The CDR3 covers 11 residues. Germline assignment: CDR1 DFQATT and CDR2 SNEGSKA (reference sequence). With 7 bases removed from V and 7 bases from J, the gap between germline ends came to 14 bases. CDR3 residues: CSVLGSGEQYF. In DNA, the CDR3 is TGCAGTGTCCTGGGGTCGGGGGAGCAGTACTTC.

The rearrangement joins TRBV5-6 to TRBJ1-2; TRBD1 matches at 9 bases. This CDR3 spans 14 amino acids. V was pared by 5 bases and J by 9 bases, with 11 bases of the junction left unmatched. Germline-derived CDR1 and CDR2 are SGHDT and YYEEEE. The CDR3 region is CASRPGTGQSRYTF. CDR3 DNA: TGTGCCAGCAGGCCCGGGACAGGGCAAAGTCGCTACACCTTC.